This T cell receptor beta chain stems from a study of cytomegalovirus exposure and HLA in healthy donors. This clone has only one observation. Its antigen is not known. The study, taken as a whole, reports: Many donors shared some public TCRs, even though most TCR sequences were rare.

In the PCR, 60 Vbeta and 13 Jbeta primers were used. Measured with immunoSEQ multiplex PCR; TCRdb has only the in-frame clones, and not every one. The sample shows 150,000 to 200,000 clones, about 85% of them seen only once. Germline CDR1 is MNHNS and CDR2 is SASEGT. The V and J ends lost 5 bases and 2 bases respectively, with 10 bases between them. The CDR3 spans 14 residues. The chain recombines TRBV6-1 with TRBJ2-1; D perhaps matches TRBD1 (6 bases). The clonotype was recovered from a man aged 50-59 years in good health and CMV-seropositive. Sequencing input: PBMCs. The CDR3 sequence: CASSLDRAYNEQFF. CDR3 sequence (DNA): TGTGCCAGCAGTTTGGACAGAGCCTACAATGAGCAGTTCTTC.